This T cell receptor beta chain was captured in a study of blood T cell repertoires in COVID-19. Trimming took 4 bases from V and 9 from J, leaving 7 bases between them. The length of the CDR3 is 11 residues. The protocol was immunoSEQ multiplex PCR, while the TCRdb copy is restricted to in-frame clones and leaves out a portion. The top ten clones hold 11% of a sample with about 230,000 clones, 70% to 90% of them seen once. The chain carries TRBV12-3 or TRBV12-4 and TRBJ2-1, with D unclear. The material sequenced was PBMCs or T cells enriched from blood (not recorded which). The TCR was taken from a man between 25 and 39 years old who had recovered from COVID-19. The CDR3 loop is CASSSGSEQFF. The CDR3 coding sequence is TGTGCCAGCAGTTCAGGAAGTGAGCAGTTCTTC.